Shown below are 22 T cell receptor beta chains from a single sample sequenced in a study of shared clonotypes between healthy human individuals. The naive CD8 fraction comprised CD45RO-negative cells positively selected for CCR7 and excluded terminally differentiated effector memory CD45RA+ cells. Clones were read by immunoSEQ multiplex PCR, and TCRdb kept only the in-frame ones, dropping some. The profile shows about 2.1 million clones, about 92% of them singletons. The sequenced sample was naive CD8+ T cells from PBMCs. These receptors all come from a man aged 18 to 29 in good health. Some clones in this sample may be carry-over from other donors' samples.

The gene calls are TRBV7-9 and TRBJ2-5; unclear D gene. The CDR3 has 13 residues. V was trimmed by 5 bases and J by 10 bases, leaving 17 bases between them. The V gene's germline CDR1 is SEHNR and CDR2 FQNEAQ (reference sequence). CDR3 sequence reads: CASSNTPFSFQYF. The CDR3 nucleotides are TGTGCCAGCAGCAATACTCCGTTTTCGTTCCAGTACTTC.

The chain combines TRBV6-5 with TRBJ2-7; D unclear. The germline V gene encodes CDR1 MNHEY and CDR2 SVGAGI. The germline V and J ends were trimmed by 0 bases and 3 bases, with 6 bases remaining between them. The length of the CDR3 is 13 residues. CDR3 amino acids: CASSYSHNYEQYF. Written as DNA, the CDR3 is TGTGCCAGCAGTTACTCTCACAACTACGAGCAGTACTTC.

V and J are TRBV28 and TRBJ1-1; the match to TRBD1 covers 7 bases. The CDR3 runs to 14 residues. V gave up 6 bases and J gave up 6 bases; unmatched junction bases: 10. From germline, CDR1 is MDHEN and CDR2 SYDVKM. CDR3 DNA: TGTGCCAGCAGCCTTAACAGGGGTAAGGCTGAAGCTTTCTTT. Protein sequence: CASSLNRGKAEAFF. Based on the CDR3 plus reference TRBV28 and TRBJ1-1, the full variable domain is DVKVTQSSRYLVKRTGEKVFLECVQDMDHENMFWYRQDPGLGLRLIYFSYDVKMKEKGDIPEGYSVSREKKERFSLILESASTNQTSMYLCASSLNRGKAEAFFGQGTRLTVV.

The chain carries TRBV27 and TRBJ2-1; D not resolved. The CDR3 is made up of 14 amino acids. The V end was cut by 6 bases, the J end by 1 base, with 10 bases between. Germline CDR1 reads MNHEY; CDR2 reads SMNVEV (reference sequence). CDR3 protein: CASRSVTSYNEQFF. The CDR3 DNA follows: TGTGCCAGCAGGTCAGTTACGTCCTACAATGAGCAGTTCTTC.

The genes are TRBV4-1 and TRBJ2-1; maybe TRBD2 (6 bases). Trimming took 4 bases from V and 4 from J, leaving 14 bases between them. The germline CDR1 and CDR2 sequences are MGHRA and YSYEKL. The CDR3 has 15 residues. The CDR3 region has the DNA TGCGCCAGCAGCCTAACTAGCCTTCCTTACAATGAGCAGTTCTTC. Translation gives CASSLTSLPYNEQFF.

The CDR3: CASSTIGTTYEQYF. The CDR3 DNA follows: TGTGCCAGCAGTACCATCGGGACTACTTACGAGCAGTACTTC. The rearrangement joins TRBV6-1 to TRBJ2-7, with 7 bases lining up with TRBD2. With 5 bases clipped from V and 4 bases from J, the junction kept 8 bases outside the gene matches. The length of the CDR3 is 14 residues. Germline CDR1 reads MNHNS; CDR2 reads SASEGT.

This clone was counted a single time. V and J are TRBV28 and TRBJ2-7; D gene ambiguous. The CDR3 runs 15 residues. V dropped 2 bases and J dropped 7 bases, with 18 bases sitting between them. CDR1 is MDHEN, CDR2 SYDVKM, per germline. This chain's CDR3 is CASSLIGSRLSEQYF. DNA of the CDR3: TGTGCCAGCAGTTTAATCGGCTCCCGCTTGAGTGAGCAGTACTTC.

The chain uses TRBV7-9 and TRBJ2-1; TRBD2 matches 9 bases. The CDR3 sequence is 15 residues long. The J segment lost 8 bases and the V segment lost 5 bases, leaving 10 bases of the junction unmatched. The germline V gene encodes CDR1 SEHNR and CDR2 FQNEAQ (reference sequence). This chain's CDR3 is CASSPTLAGLHEQFF. The CDR3 region has the DNA TGTGCCAGCAGCCCTACACTAGCGGGTCTCCATGAGCAGTTCTTC. Looking up the rest from reference TRBV7-9 and TRBJ2-1 gives the full variable domain: DTGVSQNPRHKITKRGQNVTFRCDPISEHNRLYWYRQTLGQGPEFLTYFQNEAQLEKSRLLSDRFSAERPKGSFSTLEIQRTEQGDSAMYLCASSPTLAGLHEQFFGPGTRLTVL.

The rearrangement links TRBV27 to TRBJ2-1; perhaps D is TRBD1 or TRBD2 (6 bases each). The CDR3 is 15 amino acids. The germline CDR1 and CDR2 sequences are MNHEY and SMNVEV (reference sequence). V was clipped by 2 bases and J by 7 bases, with 15 bases between them. The CDR3 DNA is TGTGCCAGCAGTTTAGTTTGGGGGGCCACTAATGAGCAGTTCTTC. Protein: CASSLVWGATNEQFF.

Comment on this clone: Other DNA sequences in the sample encode the same CDR3. The CDR3 region is CASSPSGGYGYTF. CDR3 sequence (DNA): TGTGCCAGCAGCCCATCAGGGGGCTATGGCTACACCTTC. V gene TRBV9 combines with J gene TRBJ1-2, with 7 bases that match TRBD1. After removal of 4 bases from V and 4 bases from J, the junction contained 4 bases not matched to a gene. The CDR3 covers 13 residues. The germline V gene encodes CDR1 SGDLS and CDR2 YYNGEE. The whole variable domain, remainder taken from reference TRBV9 and TRBJ1-2, is DSGVTQTPKHLITATGQRVTLRCSPRSGDLSVYWYQQSLDQGLQFLIQYYNGEERAKGNILERFSAQQFPDLHSELNLSSLELGDSALYFCASSPSGGYGYTFGSGTRLTVV.

V and J are TRBV28 and TRBJ2-7, with D possibly being TRBD1 or TRBD2 (5 bases each). V lost 3 bases to trimming and J lost 1 base, with 13 bases between them. CDR1 and CDR2 (germline): MDHEN, SYDVKM. The CDR3 loop spans 15 amino acids. The CDR3 region is CASSFGGAWSYEQYF. The CDR3 DNA follows: TGTGCCAGCAGTTTTGGGGGTGCGTGGTCCTACGAGCAGTACTTC.

The chain is built from TRBV19 and TRBJ2-7; TRBD1 is a possible D gene (6 bases). Germline V lookup: CDR1 LNHDA, CDR2 SQIVND (reference sequence). The CDR3 has 16 amino acids. V was shortened by 8 bases and J by 3 bases, with 23 bases between the two germline ends. The CDR3 DNA sequence: TGTGCCAGTTCCCGCAAGCCAGGGGTCGCGGGCTACGAGCAGTACTTC. It codes for CASSRKPGVAGYEQYF.

This clone was picked up one time. The chain links TRBV2 to TRBJ2-7; D may be TRBD2 (6 bases). The germline CDR1 and CDR2 sequences are SNHLY and FYNNEI. The ends were cut back, 0 bases at V and 2 bases at J, with 8 bases in the middle. The CDR3 length is 14 residues. The CDR3 DNA is TGTGCCAGCAGTGAAGCGGGAGGCCCCTACGAGCAGTACTTC. Its protein is CASSEAGGPYEQYF.

V usage is TRBV15 and J usage is TRBJ1-4; TRBD1 is a possible D gene (6 bases). CDR3 length: 14 amino acids. CDR1 LNHNV and CDR2 YYDKDF come from the germline V gene (reference sequence). Trimming stripped 3 bases from V and 8 bases from J, with 13 bases between. In DNA form, the CDR3 reads TGTGCCACCAGCAGCAGGGGACTGGACGAAAAACTGTTTTTT. Its protein is CATSSRGLDEKLFF.

The CDR3, as DNA: TGTGCCAGCAGTGGGGGACAGGCCCACCGGGAGACCCAGTACTTC. Its protein product is CASSGGQAHRETQYF. The genes are TRBV7-8 and TRBJ2-5; 8 positions agree with TRBD1. Germline CDR1 and CDR2: SGHVS and FQNEAQ. V was pared by 6 bases and J by 5 bases, with 11 bases of the junction left unmatched. This CDR3 has 15 residues.

This chain links TRBV7-9 with TRBJ1-3, with D uncertain. V was shortened by 6 bases and J by 4 bases, with 13 bases between the two germline ends. CDR3 length equals 14 residues. Per the germline V gene, CDR1 is SEHNR and CDR2 is FQNEAQ (reference sequence). CDR3 nucleotides: TGTGCCAGCAGGCCTTCGTCCCTGGGAAACACCATATATTTT. Translated: CASRPSSLGNTIYF.

The chain combines TRBV4-2 with TRBJ2-1, with D maybe TRBD2 (6 bases). The CDR3 has 18 amino acids. Germline V gene data show CDR1 as LGHNA and CDR2 as YNFKEQ. Trimming shortened V by 3 bases and J by 0 bases, and 18 bases separated the two germline ends. The CDR3 sequence is CASSQGISLRDSYNEQFF. Written as DNA, the CDR3 is TGTGCCAGCAGCCAGGGGATAAGTTTGCGGGACTCCTACAATGAGCAGTTCTTC.

The CDR3 nucleotides are TGTGCCAGCTACTCGACAGGGACCAACACCGGGGAGCTGTTTTTT. Its translation is CASYSTGTNTGELFF. The rearrangement joins TRBV6-5 to TRBJ2-2, with 7 bases aligning to TRBD1. From germline, CDR1 is MNHEY and CDR2 SVGAGI. CDR3 length: 15 amino acids. J gave up 2 bases and V 8 bases, and 8 bases lay outside the gene matches.

This clone has only one observation. The gene calls are TRBV7-6 and TRBJ1-1, with D tentatively TRBD1 (5 bases). Trimming cost V 5 bases and J 1 base, with 11 bases left between them. CDR1 is SGHVS and CDR2 is FNYEAQ in the germline V gene. The CDR3 length is 14 residues. CDR3 amino acids: CASSINGANTEAFF. CDR3 in DNA: TGTGCCAGCAGCATAAATGGGGCGAACACTGAAGCTTTCTTT. Combining the CDR3 with reference TRBV7-6 and TRBJ1-1 gives the whole variable domain GAGVSQSPRYKVTKRGQDVALRCDPISGHVSLYWYRQALGQGPEFLTYFNYEAQQDKSGLPNDRFSAERPEGSISTLTIQRTEQRDSAMYRCASSINGANTEAFFGQGTRLTVV.

The chain combines TRBV4-1 with TRBJ1-1, with TRBD1 as a possible D gene (5 bases). The CDR3 has 13 residues. Germline CDR1 MGHRA, CDR2 YSYEKL. Deletions cut 4 bases from V and 6 bases from J, with 12 bases between. The CDR3 sequence is CASSRGRGSEAFF. As DNA, the CDR3 is TGCGCCAGCAGCCGCGGGAGGGGCTCTGAAGCTTTCTTT.

The J gene is TRBJ1-5, the V gene TRBV5-6; 9 bases are a match to TRBD1. The V gene end was trimmed by 3 bases and the J gene end by 2 bases; junction bases not matched to a gene: 12. The CDR3 spans 18 residues. Per germline, CDR1 SGHDT and CDR2 YYEEEE. In nucleotides, the CDR3 is TGTGCCAGCAGCTCGGCCTACGGGACAGGGAACGGCAATCAGCCCCAGCATTTT. Protein sequence: CASSSAYGTGNGNQPQHF.

The V gene is TRBV28, the J gene TRBJ2-3, with D perhaps TRBD2 (7 bases). The CDR3 is 16 amino acids. The V gene lost 4 bases and the J gene lost 0 bases, with 14 bases spanning the gap. CDR1 is MDHEN and CDR2 is SYDVKM in the germline V gene. The CDR3 loop is CASSSIGGGSTDTQYF. The DNA for the CDR3 is TGTGCCAGCAGTTCCATTGGCGGGGGCAGCACAGATACGCAGTATTTT.